The rows below give T cell receptor beta chains drawn from one sample of a study of response to subunit inactivated influenza vaccine. Using its own MiXCR run on the RT-PCR reads, TCRdb lists one record per CDR3 protein. The sample lists around 790,000 distinct CDR3 sequences; about 20% were seen once. The sample in question was PBMCs from blood, obtained 5 to 6 days after vaccination. The origin of the receptors is a man between 45 and 60 years old who received an inactivated influenza vaccine. Each CDR3 is given with its conserved first and last residue. Fields, in order: clone size, D gene, J gene, V gene, CDR3 DNA, CDR3 protein. D genes are given only for firm matches. A clone size is listed for some rows: how often the clone was seen (once, few, many), or a class if it is expanded.

clone_size: -; d_call: -; j_call: TRBJ1-5; v_call: TRBV20-1; cdr3_nt: TGCAGTGCTACCGAGGGCGGGAATCAGCCCCAGCATTTT; cdr3_aa: CSATEGGNQPQHF
clone_size: few; d_call: TRBD2; j_call: TRBJ2-2; v_call: TRBV5-1; cdr3_nt: TGCGCCAGCAGCTTACGACTAGCGGTGAACACCGGGGAGCTGTTTTTT; cdr3_aa: CASSLRLAVNTGELFF
clone_size: -; d_call: TRBD2; j_call: TRBJ2-3; v_call: TRBV5-6; cdr3_nt: TGTGCCAGCAGCTTGGCCAGGCTAGCGGGGTGGGGCACAGATACGCAGTATTTT; cdr3_aa: CASSLARLAGWGTDTQYF
clone_size: few; d_call: TRBD1; j_call: TRBJ1-4; v_call: TRBV20-1; cdr3_nt: TGCAGCGCCCACAGACAGGGTAATGAAAAACTGTTTTTT; cdr3_aa: CSAHRQGNEKLFF
clone_size: few; d_call: -; j_call: TRBJ1-1; v_call: TRBV7-2; cdr3_nt: TGTGCCAGCAGTAATCGGACACCCCACGGAGCTTTCTTT; cdr3_aa: CASSNRTPHGAFF
clone_size: -; d_call: -; j_call: TRBJ1-5; v_call: TRBV27; cdr3_nt: TGTGCCAGCGCCAGAGGGAGTAGAAACAATCAGCCCCAGCATTTT; cdr3_aa: CASARGSRNNQPQHF
clone_size: few; d_call: TRBD2; j_call: TRBJ2-1; v_call: TRBV7-3; cdr3_nt: TGTGCCAGCAGCATAGCGGGGCCTTCCTACAATGAGCAGTTCTTC; cdr3_aa: CASSIAGPSYNEQFF
clone_size: few; d_call: -; j_call: TRBJ2-3; v_call: TRBV7-2; cdr3_nt: TGTGCCAGCAGATTATCCAGTGGGGCCTCAGATACGCAGTATTTT; cdr3_aa: CASRLSSGASDTQYF
clone_size: few; d_call: TRBD1; j_call: TRBJ1-5; v_call: TRBV27; cdr3_nt: TGTGCCAGGGCCCAAGACAGGGTCAATCAGCCCCAGCATTTT; cdr3_aa: CARAQDRVNQPQHF
clone_size: -; d_call: TRBD1; j_call: TRBJ1-1; v_call: TRBV10-3; cdr3_nt: TGTGCCATTAAAGACAGGGAGAGCACTGAAGCTTTCTTT; cdr3_aa: CAIKDRESTEAFF
clone_size: -; d_call: -; j_call: TRBJ1-5; v_call: TRBV10-3; cdr3_nt: TGTGCCGTAGGGACGGCCGACAATCAGCCCCAGCATTTT; cdr3_aa: CAVGTADNQPQHF
clone_size: -; d_call: -; j_call: TRBJ2-5; v_call: TRBV6-5; cdr3_nt: TGTGCCAGCAGTGCCGCGGGGACCCAGTACTTC; cdr3_aa: CASSAAGTQYF
clone_size: -; d_call: TRBD1; j_call: TRBJ2-4; v_call: TRBV11-2; cdr3_nt: TGTGCCAGCAGCGAACATAGGGGGCGCGGGAACATTCAGTACTTC; cdr3_aa: CASSEHRGRGNIQYF
clone_size: once; d_call: TRBD1; j_call: TRBJ2-5; v_call: TRBV7-2; cdr3_nt: TGTGCCAGCAGCTTAGCCCCGACAGGGCGAGAGACCCAGTACTTC; cdr3_aa: CASSLAPTGRETQYF
clone_size: once; d_call: -; j_call: TRBJ2-4; v_call: TRBV3-1; cdr3_nt: TGTGCCAGCAGCCAACACCAGGGTATGAACATTCAGTACTTC; cdr3_aa: CASSQHQGMNIQYF
clone_size: few; d_call: TRBD1; j_call: TRBJ2-5; v_call: TRBV10-3; cdr3_nt: TGTGCCATCAGTGCACAGGGGGCTGGGGAGACCCAGTACTTC; cdr3_aa: CAISAQGAGETQYF
clone_size: -; d_call: TRBD2; j_call: TRBJ2-3; v_call: TRBV6-6; cdr3_nt: TGTGCCAGCTCTGCCGCGGGAGCAATCATCCATTTT; cdr3_aa: CASSAAGAIIHF
clone_size: few; d_call: TRBD1; j_call: TRBJ1-1; v_call: TRBV6-4; cdr3_nt: TGTGCCAGCAGTGACGGGACAGGGGAGGACACTGAAGCTTTCTTT; cdr3_aa: CASSDGTGEDTEAFF
clone_size: -; d_call: -; j_call: TRBJ1-5; v_call: TRBV7-2; cdr3_nt: TGTGCCAGCAGCTTAGGGCAGGCGGGGGATCAGCCCCAGCATTTT; cdr3_aa: CASSLGQAGDQPQHF
clone_size: -; d_call: -; j_call: TRBJ1-5; v_call: TRBV10-3; cdr3_nt: TGTGCCATCAGTGGGTACAATCAGCCCCAGCATTTT; cdr3_aa: CAISGYNQPQHF
clone_size: -; d_call: -; j_call: TRBJ2-7; v_call: TRBV7-2; cdr3_nt: TGTGCCAGCAGCTTAATCTTCGCGGGGAACCCCGAGCAGTACTTC; cdr3_aa: CASSLIFAGNPEQYF
clone_size: -; d_call: -; j_call: TRBJ1-1; v_call: TRBV3-1; cdr3_nt: TGTGCCAGCAGCTCAACAGGTGCCACTGAAGCTTTCTTT; cdr3_aa: CASSSTGATEAFF
clone_size: many; d_call: -; j_call: TRBJ2-7; v_call: TRBV12-3/TRBV12-4; cdr3_nt: TGTGCCAGCAGCTTAGCCGGGGCCTACGAGCAGTACTTC; cdr3_aa: CASSLAGAYEQYF
clone_size: many; d_call: -; j_call: TRBJ2-7; v_call: TRBV20-1; cdr3_nt: TGCAGTGCTAACACGGGAGAGGTCCACGAGCAGTACTTC; cdr3_aa: CSANTGEVHEQYF
clone_size: few; d_call: -; j_call: TRBJ2-2; v_call: TRBV29-1; cdr3_nt: TGCAGCGGCAAGGGGTCAAATACCGGGGAGCTGTTTTTT; cdr3_aa: CSGKGSNTGELFF
clone_size: -; d_call: -; j_call: TRBJ2-1; v_call: TRBV29-1; cdr3_nt: TGCAGCGTTGTTAGGGGGAGGGCCTTGTACAATGAGCAGTTCTTC; cdr3_aa: CSVVRGRALYNEQFF
clone_size: -; d_call: -; j_call: TRBJ2-5; v_call: TRBV10-3; cdr3_nt: TGTGCCATCAGTGAGGACCGGGGGGAGACCCAGTACTTC; cdr3_aa: CAISEDRGETQYF
clone_size: -; d_call: -; j_call: TRBJ2-1; v_call: TRBV12-3/TRBV12-4; cdr3_nt: TGTGCCAGCAGTTGGGGCAGTTCGGGGAACGAGCAGTTCTTC; cdr3_aa: CASSWGSSGNEQFF
clone_size: few; d_call: -; j_call: TRBJ2-3; v_call: TRBV15; cdr3_nt: TGTGCCACCAGCAGTAGGTCGCTGAATACAGATACGCAGTATTTT; cdr3_aa: CATSSRSLNTDTQYF
clone_size: -; d_call: -; j_call: TRBJ2-2; v_call: TRBV7-9; cdr3_nt: TGTGCCAGCAGCGCTGCGGCCGGGGAGCTGTTTTTT; cdr3_aa: CASSAAAGELFF
clone_size: -; d_call: -; j_call: TRBJ2-2; v_call: TRBV15; cdr3_nt: TGTGCCACCAGGTTGCGGAGCGAGTACACCGGGGAGCTGTTTTTT; cdr3_aa: CATRLRSEYTGELFF
clone_size: -; d_call: -; j_call: TRBJ2-5; v_call: TRBV11-1; cdr3_nt: TGTGCCAGCACCCAGGTCCCCAGGGCAGAGAGGATCCGAGAGACCCAGTACTTC; cdr3_aa: CASTQVPRAERIRETQYF
clone_size: medium-sized; d_call: -; j_call: TRBJ2-7; v_call: TRBV6-6; cdr3_nt: TGTGCCAGCAGTTCTCGCCCACGATTTCAGTCTGAGACGAAGAGCTCCTACGAGCAGTACTTC; cdr3_aa: CASSSRPRFQSETKSSYEQYF
clone_size: many; d_call: TRBD1; j_call: TRBJ2-7; v_call: TRBV7-2; cdr3_nt: TGTGCCAGCAGCATTGGGACAGAGACTTACGAGCAGTACTTC; cdr3_aa: CASSIGTETYEQYF
clone_size: -; d_call: -; j_call: TRBJ2-5; v_call: TRBV15; cdr3_nt: TGTGCCACCAGCAGACTGCGGACAGCCAAAGAGACCCAGTACTTC; cdr3_aa: CATSRLRTAKETQYF
clone_size: few; d_call: TRBD1; j_call: TRBJ2-3; v_call: TRBV20-1; cdr3_nt: TGCAGTGCGATACGGACAGGGAGCACAGATACGCAGTATTTT; cdr3_aa: CSAIRTGSTDTQYF
clone_size: few; d_call: -; j_call: TRBJ1-2; v_call: TRBV5-5; cdr3_nt: TGTGCCAGCAGACCGGCAGGGGTAGACTATGGCTACACCTTC; cdr3_aa: CASRPAGVDYGYTF
clone_size: many; d_call: -; j_call: TRBJ1-2; v_call: TRBV12-3/TRBV12-4; cdr3_nt: TGTGCCAGCAGCCCCATTGGGCGATCCGGCTACACCTTC; cdr3_aa: CASSPIGRSGYTF
clone_size: -; d_call: TRBD1; j_call: TRBJ2-7; v_call: TRBV12-3/TRBV12-4; cdr3_nt: TGTGCCAGCAGGCTGGACAGGGTGACCTCCAGCGAGCAGTACTTC; cdr3_aa: CASRLDRVTSSEQYF
clone_size: -; d_call: TRBD1; j_call: TRBJ2-4; v_call: TRBV20-1; cdr3_nt: TGCAGAGCTAGGACAGGAATAGCCAAAAACATTCAGTACTTC; cdr3_aa: CRARTGIAKNIQYF
clone_size: -; d_call: -; j_call: TRBJ2-6; v_call: TRBV7-2; cdr3_nt: TGTGCCAGCAGCTTAGCGGGTGGGGCCAACGTCCTGACTTTC; cdr3_aa: CASSLAGGANVLTF
clone_size: -; d_call: -; j_call: TRBJ2-2; v_call: TRBV4-2; cdr3_nt: TGTGCCAGCAGCCCGACCGGGACCGCCGGGGAGCTGTTTTTT; cdr3_aa: CASSPTGTAGELFF
clone_size: -; d_call: TRBD1; j_call: TRBJ2-7; v_call: TRBV7-3; cdr3_nt: TGTGCCAGCAGCCCCGCCCCAGGGGGAACCTACGAGCAGTACTTC; cdr3_aa: CASSPAPGGTYEQYF
clone_size: -; d_call: -; j_call: TRBJ2-2; v_call: TRBV6-5; cdr3_nt: TGTGCCAGCAGTAATGCCGGGACCAGGCTGTTTTTT; cdr3_aa: CASSNAGTRLFF
clone_size: many; d_call: TRBD2; j_call: TRBJ2-2; v_call: TRBV4-2; cdr3_nt: TGTGCCAGCAGCCCAATCCCCACTAGCGGGATCGCCGGGGAGCTGTTTTTT; cdr3_aa: CASSPIPTSGIAGELFF
clone_size: -; d_call: TRBD1; j_call: TRBJ2-7; v_call: TRBV7-2; cdr3_nt: TGTGCCAGCAGCCCGTTGACCGGGACAGGGGGCTCCTACGAGCAGTACTTC; cdr3_aa: CASSPLTGTGGSYEQYF
clone_size: -; d_call: -; j_call: TRBJ2-6; v_call: TRBV5-5; cdr3_nt: TGTGCCAGCAGCTTGGCAGGGGGGACTGGGGCCAACGTCCTGACTTTC; cdr3_aa: CASSLAGGTGANVLTF
clone_size: -; d_call: -; j_call: TRBJ2-1; v_call: TRBV5-1; cdr3_nt: TGCGCCACCCGTACCACCGCCCTTTACAATGAGCAGTTCTTC; cdr3_aa: CATRTTALYNEQFF
clone_size: many; d_call: -; j_call: TRBJ2-6; v_call: TRBV4-3; cdr3_nt: TGCGCCAGCAGCCAAGAGCGGCCCTTTAGCTCTGGGGCCAACGTCCTGACTTTC; cdr3_aa: CASSQERPFSSGANVLTF
clone_size: many; d_call: -; j_call: TRBJ2-5; v_call: TRBV12-3/TRBV12-4; cdr3_nt: TGTGCCAGCAGTCCAAGTTTGGGTTCCCAAGAGACCCAGTACTTC; cdr3_aa: CASSPSLGSQETQYF
clone_size: -; d_call: TRBD2; j_call: TRBJ2-1; v_call: TRBV5-1; cdr3_nt: TGCGCCAGCAGCTTAACTAGCGGGGGGGGCAATGAGCAGCTCTTC; cdr3_aa: CASSLTSGGGNEQLF